Following are 6 T cell receptor beta chains from one sample sequenced in a study of blood T cell repertoires in COVID-19. Only in-frame clones appear in the TCRdb table, and some are missing; sequencing was by immunoSEQ multiplex PCR. The sample yields some 290,000 clones, approximately 82% seen once. The material sequenced was peripheral blood. These receptors came from a man aged 55 to 70 who had recovered from COVID-19.

The chain links TRBV18 to TRBJ2-6, with D unclear. This CDR3 has 18 residues. V was clipped by 0 bases and J by 2 bases, with 14 bases between them. CDR1 and CDR2 (germline): KGHSH, LQKENI. CDR3 amino acids: CASSPPDSLGTGANVLTF. CDR3 bases: TGTGCCAGCTCACCACCCGACTCCTTAGGCACTGGGGCCAACGTCCTGACTTTC.

This chain links TRBV5-4 with TRBJ2-1; 7 nucleotides line up with TRBD2. Trimming cost V 0 bases and J 6 bases; bases outside gene matches: 9. This CDR3 comprises 16 residues. CDR1 and CDR2 (germline): SGHNT, YYREEE (reference sequence). Here the CDR3 DNA reads TGTGCCAGCAGCTTGGGCAGCGGGGCCCTCTCCAATGAGCAGTTCTTC. Translated, it gives CASSLGSGALSNEQFF.

This rearrangement joins TRBV28 to TRBJ2-1; D perhaps matches TRBD2 (5 bases). The CDR3 totals 15 residues. V lost 8 bases and J lost 0, with 14 bases in between. From germline, CDR1 is MDHEN and CDR2 SYDVKM. The CDR3 DNA follows: TGTGCCAGCCGACTAAGCGGAAGCTCCTACAATGAGCAGTTCTTC. This encodes CASRLSGSSYNEQFF.

The rearrangement joins TRBV5-1 to TRBJ1-2; D might be TRBD1 (6 bases). CDR1 is SGHRS, CDR2 YFSETQ, per germline. CDR3 length: 14 amino acids. Trimming removed 3 bases at V and 8 bases at J, with 17 bases between. This chain's CDR3 is CASSSLTGSGGYTF. CDR3 nucleotides: TGCGCCAGCAGCTCACTCACAGGGTCTGGAGGCTACACCTTC.

The chain has TRBV4-1 and TRBJ2-1; the D gene is possibly TRBD2 (6 bases). With 3 bases removed from V and 8 bases from J, the gap between germline ends came to 17 bases. The CDR3 contains 15 residues. CDR1 MGHRA and CDR2 YSYEKL come from the germline V gene. This CDR3 is CASSHRATGDDEQFF. CDR3 coding DNA: TGCGCCAGCAGCCACCGGGCGACGGGGGATGATGAGCAGTTCTTC.

The chain combines TRBV6-6 with TRBJ1-5; D unresolved. The germline V and J ends were trimmed by 6 bases and 10 bases, with 10 bases remaining between them. Germline V gene data show CDR1 as MNHNY and CDR2 as SVGAGI (reference sequence). This CDR3 spans 11 amino acids. CDR3 protein: CASRETPPQHF. CDR3 coding DNA: TGTGCCAGCAGGGAGACCCCACCCCAGCATTTT.